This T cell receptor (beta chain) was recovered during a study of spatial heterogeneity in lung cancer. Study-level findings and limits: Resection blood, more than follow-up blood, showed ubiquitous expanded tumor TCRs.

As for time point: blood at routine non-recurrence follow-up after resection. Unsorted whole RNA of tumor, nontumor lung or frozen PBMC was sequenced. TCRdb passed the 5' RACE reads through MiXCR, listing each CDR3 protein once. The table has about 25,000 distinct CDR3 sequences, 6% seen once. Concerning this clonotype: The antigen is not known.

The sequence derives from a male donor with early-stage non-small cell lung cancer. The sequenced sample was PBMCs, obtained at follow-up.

This CDR3 is CASRASATSFNEQFF. The CDR3 DNA sequence: TGTGCCAGCAGGGCGAGTGCCACCTCATTCAATGAGCAGTTCTTC. The chain has TRBV2 and TRBJ2-1; D remains ambiguous. Germline CDR1 reads SNHLY; CDR2 reads FYNNEI. The CDR3 runs 15 residues. V shed 6 bases and J shed 6 bases, with 18 bases lying between them.